The subject of this entry is one T cell receptor beta chain. Its specific antigen is unknown. No quality values exist for individual bases; no much larger clone is one base distant. This record comes from a study of T cell changes during pregnancy in multiple sclerosis (dated by TCRdb to about 2019). In terms of the full investigation: In women with multiple sclerosis, the researchers looked at how the T cell repertoire shifted as pregnancy progressed.

The receptor library was made with the immunoSEQ multiplex PCR assay. TCRdb took this table from immuneACCESS and kept in-frame rearrangements with V and J called. Such tables lack part of the clones; where checked against another copy, unresolved V genes explain under half of the gap, and the rest is unexplained. In this sample the table shows 70,000 or so clones, approximately 90% of which occur a single time. The ten largest clones represent more than 0.4% of the sample. This TCR was sampled from a female donor with multiple sclerosis, enrolled in a pregnancy study. The sequencing used CD4+ T cells from peripheral blood mononuclear cells, collected before pregnancy.

CDR3 protein: CATSLRRGLAGETQYF. The sequence in DNA is TGTGCCACCAGCTTACGAAGGGGATTAGCAGGGGAGACCCAGTACTTC. The rearrangement joined TRBV15 to TRBJ2-5; TRBD1 is a weak D gene call, 5 bases matching. Reading the germline V gene (reference sequence) gives CDR1 LNHNV and CDR2 YYDKDF. Reading from cysteine to phenylalanine, the CDR3 counts 16 amino acids. Kept here is only the CDR3 DNA, which spans 48 bases and is read in frame from base 1. A distance of 21 bases separates the germline ends of V and J, which lose 5 bases and 5 bases respectively.